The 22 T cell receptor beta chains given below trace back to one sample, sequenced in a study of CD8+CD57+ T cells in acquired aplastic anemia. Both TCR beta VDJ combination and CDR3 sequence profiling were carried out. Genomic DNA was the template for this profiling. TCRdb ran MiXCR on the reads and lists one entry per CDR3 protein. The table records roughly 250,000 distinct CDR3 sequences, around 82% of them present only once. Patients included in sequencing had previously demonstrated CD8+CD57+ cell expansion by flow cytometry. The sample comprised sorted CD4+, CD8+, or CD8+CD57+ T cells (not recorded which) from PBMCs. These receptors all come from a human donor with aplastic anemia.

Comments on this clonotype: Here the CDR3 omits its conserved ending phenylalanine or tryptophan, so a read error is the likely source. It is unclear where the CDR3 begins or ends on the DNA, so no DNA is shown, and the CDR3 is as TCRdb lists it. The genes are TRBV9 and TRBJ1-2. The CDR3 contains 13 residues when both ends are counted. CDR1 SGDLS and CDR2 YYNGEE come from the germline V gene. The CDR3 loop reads CASSGGDPEGGTI.

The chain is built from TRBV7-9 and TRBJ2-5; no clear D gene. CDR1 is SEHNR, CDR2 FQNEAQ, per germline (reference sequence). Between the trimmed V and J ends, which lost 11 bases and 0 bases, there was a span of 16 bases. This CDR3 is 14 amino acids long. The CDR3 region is CAYEVGSYQETQYF. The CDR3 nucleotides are TGTGCCTACGAGGTAGGCAGCTACCAAGAGACCCAGTACTTC.

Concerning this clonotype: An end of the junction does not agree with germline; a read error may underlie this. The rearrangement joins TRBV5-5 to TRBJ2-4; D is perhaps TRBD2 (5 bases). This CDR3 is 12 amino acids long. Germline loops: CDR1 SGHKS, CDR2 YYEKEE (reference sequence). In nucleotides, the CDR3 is TGCGCCAGCAGCGGAGTAGCGAACATTCAGTACTTC. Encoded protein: CASSGVANIQYF. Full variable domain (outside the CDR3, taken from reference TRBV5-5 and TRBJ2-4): DAGVTQSPTHLIKTRGQQVTLRCSPISGHKSVSWYQQVLGQGPQFIFQYYEKEERGRGNFPDRFSARQFPNYSSELNVNALLLGDSALYLCASSGVANIQYFGAGTRLSVL.

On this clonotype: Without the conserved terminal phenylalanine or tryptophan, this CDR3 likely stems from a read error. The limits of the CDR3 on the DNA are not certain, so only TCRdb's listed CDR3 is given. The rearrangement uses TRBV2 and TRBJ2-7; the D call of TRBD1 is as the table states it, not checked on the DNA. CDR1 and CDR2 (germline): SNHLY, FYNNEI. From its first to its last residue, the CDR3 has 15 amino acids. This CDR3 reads CASGDGGTDTQDFYP.

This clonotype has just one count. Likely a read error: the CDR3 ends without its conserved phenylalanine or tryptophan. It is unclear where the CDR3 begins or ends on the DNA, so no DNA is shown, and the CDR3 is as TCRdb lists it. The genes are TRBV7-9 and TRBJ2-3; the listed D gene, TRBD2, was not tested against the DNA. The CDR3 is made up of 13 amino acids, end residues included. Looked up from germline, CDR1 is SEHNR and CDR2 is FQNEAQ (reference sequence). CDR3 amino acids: CASSRGDLRSGNT.

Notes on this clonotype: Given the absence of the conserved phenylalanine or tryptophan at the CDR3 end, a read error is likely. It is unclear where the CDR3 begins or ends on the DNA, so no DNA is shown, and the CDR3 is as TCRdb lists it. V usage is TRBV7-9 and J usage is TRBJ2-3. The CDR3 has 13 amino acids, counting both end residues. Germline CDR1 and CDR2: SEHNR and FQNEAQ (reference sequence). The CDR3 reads CASSFGSSDGHYD.

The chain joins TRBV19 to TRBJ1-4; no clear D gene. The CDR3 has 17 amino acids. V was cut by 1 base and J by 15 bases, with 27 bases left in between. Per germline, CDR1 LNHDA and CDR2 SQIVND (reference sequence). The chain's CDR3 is CASSIASGAYNEQFLFF. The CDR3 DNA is TGTGCCAGTAGTATAGCTAGCGGAGCCTACAATGAGCAGTTCTTGTTTTTT.

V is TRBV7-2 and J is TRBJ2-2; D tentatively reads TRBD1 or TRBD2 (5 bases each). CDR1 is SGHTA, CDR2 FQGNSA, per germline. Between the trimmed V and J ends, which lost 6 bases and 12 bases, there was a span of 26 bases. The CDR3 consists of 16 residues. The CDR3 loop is CASSYWQARDDEQLFF. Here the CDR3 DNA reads TGTGCCAGCAGTTATTGGCAGGCCAGGGACGACGAGCAGCTGTTTTTT.

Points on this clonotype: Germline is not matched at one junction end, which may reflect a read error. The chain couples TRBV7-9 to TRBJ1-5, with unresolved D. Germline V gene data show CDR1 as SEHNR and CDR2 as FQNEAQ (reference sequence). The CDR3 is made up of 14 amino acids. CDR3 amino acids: CASSDSSSKQPQHF. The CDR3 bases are TGTGCCAGCAGTGACTCATCTAGCAAACAGCCCCAGCACTTT.

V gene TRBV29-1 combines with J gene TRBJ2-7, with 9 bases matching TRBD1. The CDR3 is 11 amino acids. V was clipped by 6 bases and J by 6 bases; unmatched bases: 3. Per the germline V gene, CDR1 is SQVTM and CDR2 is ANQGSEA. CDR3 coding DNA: TGCAGCGTCGGGGACAGGGCCGAGCAGTACTTC. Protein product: CSVGDRAEQYF.

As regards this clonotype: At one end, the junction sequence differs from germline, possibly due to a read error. In nucleotides, the CDR3 is TGTGCCAGCAGCGACGAGAACCATCCCCTTGTGCACAATTTT. Its protein is CASSDENHPLVHNF. The J gene is TRBJ2-3, the V gene TRBV9; D uncertain. This CDR3 is built from 14 residues. Per the germline V gene, CDR1 is SGDLS and CDR2 is YYNGEE.

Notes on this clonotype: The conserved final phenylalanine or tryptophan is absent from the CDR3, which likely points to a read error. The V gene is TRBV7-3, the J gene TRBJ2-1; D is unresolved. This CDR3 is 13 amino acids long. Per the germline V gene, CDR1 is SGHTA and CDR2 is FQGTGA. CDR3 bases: TGTGCTAGCAGCTTATCCGCGAGGAATGGGCAGTTCCAG. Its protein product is CASSLSARNGQFQ.

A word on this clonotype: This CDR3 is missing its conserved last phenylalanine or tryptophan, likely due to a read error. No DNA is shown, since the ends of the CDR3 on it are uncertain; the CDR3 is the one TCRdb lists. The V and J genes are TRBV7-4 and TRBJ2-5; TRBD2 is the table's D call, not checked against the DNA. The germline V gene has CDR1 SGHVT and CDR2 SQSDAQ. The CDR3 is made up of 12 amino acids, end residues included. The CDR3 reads CASSDLTTSSTS.

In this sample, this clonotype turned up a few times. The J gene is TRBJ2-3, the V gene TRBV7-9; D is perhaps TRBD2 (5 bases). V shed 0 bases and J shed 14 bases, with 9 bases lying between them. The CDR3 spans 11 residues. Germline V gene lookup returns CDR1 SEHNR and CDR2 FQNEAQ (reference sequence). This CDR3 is CASSLAADPYF. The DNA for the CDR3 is TGTGCCAGCAGCTTAGCAGCGGATCCGTATTTT.

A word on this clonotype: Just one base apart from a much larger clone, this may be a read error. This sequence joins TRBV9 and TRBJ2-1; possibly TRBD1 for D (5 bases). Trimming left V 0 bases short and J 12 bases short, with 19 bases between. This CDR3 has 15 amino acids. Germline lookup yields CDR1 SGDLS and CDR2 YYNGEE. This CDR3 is CASSVGRQSTDTQFF. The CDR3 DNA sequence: TGTGCCAGCAGCGTAGGGAGACAGAGCACAGATACGCAGTTCTTC.

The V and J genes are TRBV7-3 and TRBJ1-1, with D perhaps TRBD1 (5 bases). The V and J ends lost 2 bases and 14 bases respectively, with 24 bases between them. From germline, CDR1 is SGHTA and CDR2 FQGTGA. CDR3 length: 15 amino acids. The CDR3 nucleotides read TGTGCCAGCAGCTTAGCGATGCGGGGGAACAACAATGAGTTCTTT. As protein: CASSLAMRGNNNEFF.

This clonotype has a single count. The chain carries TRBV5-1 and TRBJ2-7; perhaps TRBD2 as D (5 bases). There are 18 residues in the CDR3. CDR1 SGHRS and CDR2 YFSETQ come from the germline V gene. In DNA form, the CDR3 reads TGTGCCAGCAGCTTGGATCTCGACGGGAAAGCCCTTTCCTACGAGCAGTACGTC. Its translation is CASSLDLDGKALSYEQYV.

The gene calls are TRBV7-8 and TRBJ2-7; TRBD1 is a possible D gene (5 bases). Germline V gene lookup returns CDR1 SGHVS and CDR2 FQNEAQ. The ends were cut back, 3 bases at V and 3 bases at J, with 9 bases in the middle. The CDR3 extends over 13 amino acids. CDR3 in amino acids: CASSLGRYYEQYV. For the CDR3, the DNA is TGTGCCAGCAGCTTGGGGCGGTACTACGAGCAGTACGTC.

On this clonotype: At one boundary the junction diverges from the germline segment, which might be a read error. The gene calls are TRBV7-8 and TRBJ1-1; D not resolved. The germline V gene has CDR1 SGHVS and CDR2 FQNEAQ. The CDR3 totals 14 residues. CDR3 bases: TGTGCCAGTAGAAAAGACATAAACGACACAGAAGCTTTCTTT. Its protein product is CASRKDINDTEAFF.

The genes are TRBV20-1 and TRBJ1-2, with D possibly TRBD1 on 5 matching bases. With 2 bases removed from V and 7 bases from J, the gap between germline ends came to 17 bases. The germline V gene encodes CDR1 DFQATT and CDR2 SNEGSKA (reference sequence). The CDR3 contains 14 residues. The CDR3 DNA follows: TGCAGTGCTAGACCCCTCAGGGAATTAGCTGGCTACACCTTC. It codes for CSARPLRELAGYTF.

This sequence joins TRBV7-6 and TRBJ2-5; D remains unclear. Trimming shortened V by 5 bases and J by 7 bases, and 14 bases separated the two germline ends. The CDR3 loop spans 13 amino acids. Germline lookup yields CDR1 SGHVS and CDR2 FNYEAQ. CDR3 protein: CASSRGNMGTQYF. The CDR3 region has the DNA TGTGCCAGCAGCCGTGGGAATATGGGGACCCAGTACTTC.

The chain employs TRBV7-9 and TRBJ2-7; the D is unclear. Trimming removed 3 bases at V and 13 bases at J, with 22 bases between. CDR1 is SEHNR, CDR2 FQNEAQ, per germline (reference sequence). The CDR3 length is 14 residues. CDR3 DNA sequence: TGTGCCAGCAGCTTGCAGCCAGATACGCAGTATTTTTACTTC. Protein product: CASSLQPDTQYFYF.